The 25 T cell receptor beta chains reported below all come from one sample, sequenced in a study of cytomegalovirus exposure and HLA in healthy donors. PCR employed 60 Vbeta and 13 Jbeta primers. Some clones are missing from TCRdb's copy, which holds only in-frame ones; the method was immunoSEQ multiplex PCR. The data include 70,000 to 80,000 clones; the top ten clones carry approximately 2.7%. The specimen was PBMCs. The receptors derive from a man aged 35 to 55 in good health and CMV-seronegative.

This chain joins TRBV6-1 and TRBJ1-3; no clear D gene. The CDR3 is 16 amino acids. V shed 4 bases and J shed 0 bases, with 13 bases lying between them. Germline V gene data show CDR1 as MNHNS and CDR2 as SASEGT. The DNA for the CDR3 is TGTGCCAGCAGTGTGAGAGAGTTCGACTCTGGAAACACCATATATTTT. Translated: CASSVREFDSGNTIYF.

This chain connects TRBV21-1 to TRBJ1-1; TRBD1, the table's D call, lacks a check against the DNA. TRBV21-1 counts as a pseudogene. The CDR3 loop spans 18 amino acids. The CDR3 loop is CASTSEGTGGNIGTEAFF. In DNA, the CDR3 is TGTGCCAGCACTTCCGAAGGGACAGGGGGCAACATAGGCACTGAAGCTTTCTTT.

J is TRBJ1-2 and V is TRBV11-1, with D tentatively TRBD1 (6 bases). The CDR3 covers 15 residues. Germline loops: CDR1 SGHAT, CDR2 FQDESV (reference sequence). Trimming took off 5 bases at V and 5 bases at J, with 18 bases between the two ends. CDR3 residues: CASSPRGPRGYGYTF. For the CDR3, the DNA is TGTGCCAGCAGCCCACGAGGGCCCAGGGGTTATGGCTACACCTTC.

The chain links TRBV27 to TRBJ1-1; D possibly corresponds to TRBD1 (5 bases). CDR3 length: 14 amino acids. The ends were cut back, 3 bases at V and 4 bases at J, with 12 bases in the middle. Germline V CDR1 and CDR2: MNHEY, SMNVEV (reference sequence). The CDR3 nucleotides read TGTGCCAGCAGTTTTAAAGGGGTGACCACTGAAGCTTTCTTT. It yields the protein CASSFKGVTTEAFF.

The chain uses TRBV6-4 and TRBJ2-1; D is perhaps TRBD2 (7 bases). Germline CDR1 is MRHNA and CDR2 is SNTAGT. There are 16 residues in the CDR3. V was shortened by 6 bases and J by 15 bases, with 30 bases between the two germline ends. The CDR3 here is CASSAAGQRVVGGRFF. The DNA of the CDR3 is TGTGCCAGCAGCGCGGCGGGGCAGCGGGTAGTGGGGGGGCGGTTCTTC.

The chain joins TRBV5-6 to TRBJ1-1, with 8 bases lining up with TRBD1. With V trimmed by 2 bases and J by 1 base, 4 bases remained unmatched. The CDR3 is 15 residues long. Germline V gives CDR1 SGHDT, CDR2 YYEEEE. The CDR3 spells CASSFATGENTEAFF. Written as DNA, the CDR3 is TGTGCCAGCAGCTTTGCGACAGGGGAGAACACTGAAGCTTTCTTT.

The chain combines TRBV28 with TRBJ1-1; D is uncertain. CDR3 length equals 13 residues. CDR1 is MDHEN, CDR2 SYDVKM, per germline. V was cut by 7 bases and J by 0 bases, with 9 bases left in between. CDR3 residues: CASMATMNTEAFF. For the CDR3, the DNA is TGTGCCAGCATGGCCACCATGAACACTGAAGCTTTCTTT.

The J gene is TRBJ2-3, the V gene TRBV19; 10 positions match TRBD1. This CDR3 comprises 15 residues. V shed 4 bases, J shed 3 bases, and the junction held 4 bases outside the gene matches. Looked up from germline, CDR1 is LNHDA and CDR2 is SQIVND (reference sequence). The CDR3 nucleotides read TGTGCCAGTAGTACCGGGACAGGGGTGACAGATACGCAGTATTTT. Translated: CASSTGTGVTDTQYF.

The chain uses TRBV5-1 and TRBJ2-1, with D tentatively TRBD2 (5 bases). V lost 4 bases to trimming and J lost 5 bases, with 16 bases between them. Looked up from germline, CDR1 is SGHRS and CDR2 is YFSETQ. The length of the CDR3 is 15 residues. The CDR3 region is CASSRGDGSDNEQFF. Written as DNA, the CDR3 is TGCGCCAGCAGCCGGGGAGATGGATCCGACAATGAGCAGTTCTTC. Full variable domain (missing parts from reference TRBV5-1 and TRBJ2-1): KAGVTQTPRYLIKTRGQQVTLSCSPISGHRSVSWYQQTPGQGLQFLFEYFSETQRNKGNFPGRFSGRQFSNSRSEMNVSTLELGDSALYLCASSRGDGSDNEQFFGPGTRLTVL.

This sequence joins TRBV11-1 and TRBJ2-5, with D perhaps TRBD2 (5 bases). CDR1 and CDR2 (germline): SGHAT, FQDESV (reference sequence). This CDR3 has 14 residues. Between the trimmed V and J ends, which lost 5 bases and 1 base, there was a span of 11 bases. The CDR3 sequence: CASSNTRSQETQYF. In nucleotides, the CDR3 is TGTGCCAGCAGCAACACTAGGAGCCAAGAGACCCAGTACTTC.

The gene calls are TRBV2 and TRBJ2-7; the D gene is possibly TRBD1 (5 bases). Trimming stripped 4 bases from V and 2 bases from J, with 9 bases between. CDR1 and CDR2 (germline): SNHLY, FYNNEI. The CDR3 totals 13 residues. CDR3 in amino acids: CASSGWGPYEQYF. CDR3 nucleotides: TGTGCCAGCAGTGGGTGGGGCCCCTACGAGCAGTACTTC.

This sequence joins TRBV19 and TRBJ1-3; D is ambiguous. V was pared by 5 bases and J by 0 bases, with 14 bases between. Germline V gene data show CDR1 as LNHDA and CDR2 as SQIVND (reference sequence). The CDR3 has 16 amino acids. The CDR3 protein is CASSAGSSISGNTIYF. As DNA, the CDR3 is TGTGCCAGTAGTGCGGGCAGTTCAATCTCTGGAAACACCATATATTTT.

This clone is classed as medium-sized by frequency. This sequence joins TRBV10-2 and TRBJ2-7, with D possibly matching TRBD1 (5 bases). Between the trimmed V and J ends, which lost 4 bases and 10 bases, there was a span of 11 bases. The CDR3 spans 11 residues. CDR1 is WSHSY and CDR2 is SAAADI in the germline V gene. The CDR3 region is CASSGGRDQYF. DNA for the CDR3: TGCGCCAGCAGTGGAGGCAGGGATCAGTACTTC.

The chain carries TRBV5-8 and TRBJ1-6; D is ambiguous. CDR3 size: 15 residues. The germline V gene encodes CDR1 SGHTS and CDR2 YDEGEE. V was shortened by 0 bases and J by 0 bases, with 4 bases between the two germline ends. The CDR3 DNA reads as TGTGCCAGCAGCTTGGTGAGCTCCTATAATTCACCCCTCCACTTT. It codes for CASSLVSSYNSPLHF.

The CDR3 coding sequence is TGTGCCAGTAGTCGCAACAGGGGGCTGACCCAGTACTTC. Its protein is CASSRNRGLTQYF. The chain combines TRBV19 with TRBJ2-5, with 9 bases that match TRBD1. The CDR3 spans 13 residues. The V and J ends lost 5 bases and 7 bases, in that order; junction bases with no gene match: 5. The germline CDR1 and CDR2 sequences are LNHDA and SQIVND (reference sequence).

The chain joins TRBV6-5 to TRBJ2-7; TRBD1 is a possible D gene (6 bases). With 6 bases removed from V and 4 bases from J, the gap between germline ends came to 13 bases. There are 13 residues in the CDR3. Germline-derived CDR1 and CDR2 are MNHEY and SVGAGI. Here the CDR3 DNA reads TGTGCCAGCAGGACCCCGGGACATTACGAGCAGTACTTC. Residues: CASRTPGHYEQYF.

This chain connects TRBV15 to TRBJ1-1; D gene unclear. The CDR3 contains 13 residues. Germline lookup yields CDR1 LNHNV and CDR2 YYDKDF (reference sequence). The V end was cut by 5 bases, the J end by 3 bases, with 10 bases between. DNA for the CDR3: TGTGCCACCAGCTGGGCACCTGACACTGAAGCTTTCTTT. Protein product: CATSWAPDTEAFF.

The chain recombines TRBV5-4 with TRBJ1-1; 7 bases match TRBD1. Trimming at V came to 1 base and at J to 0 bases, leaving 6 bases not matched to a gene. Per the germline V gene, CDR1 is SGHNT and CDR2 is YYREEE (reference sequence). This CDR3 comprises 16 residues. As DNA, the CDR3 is TGTGCCAGCAGCTTGATCGGCAGGGGGATGAACACTGAAGCTTTCTTT. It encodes CASSLIGRGMNTEAFF.

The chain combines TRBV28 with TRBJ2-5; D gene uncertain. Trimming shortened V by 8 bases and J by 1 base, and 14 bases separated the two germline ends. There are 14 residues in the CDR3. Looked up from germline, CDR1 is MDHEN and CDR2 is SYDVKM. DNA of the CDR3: TGTGCCAGCGCCCTACGACAAGTCCAAGAGACCCAGTACTTC. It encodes CASALRQVQETQYF.

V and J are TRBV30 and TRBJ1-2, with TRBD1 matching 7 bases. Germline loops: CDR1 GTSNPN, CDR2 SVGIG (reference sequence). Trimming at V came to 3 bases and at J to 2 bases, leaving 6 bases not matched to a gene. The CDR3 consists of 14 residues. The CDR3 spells CAWRGGQRNYGYTF. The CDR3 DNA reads TGTGCCTGGAGGGGGGGACAGCGAAACTATGGCTACACCTTC.

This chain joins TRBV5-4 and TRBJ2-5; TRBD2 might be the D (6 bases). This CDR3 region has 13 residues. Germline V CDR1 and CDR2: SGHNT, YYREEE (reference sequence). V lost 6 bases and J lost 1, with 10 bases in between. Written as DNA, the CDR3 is TGTGCCAGCATGGGGGGACCCCAAGAGACCCAGTACTTC. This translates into CASMGGPQETQYF. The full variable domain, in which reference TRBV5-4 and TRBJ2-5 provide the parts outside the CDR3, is ETGVTQSPTHLIKTRGQQVTLRCSSQSGHNTVSWYQQALGQGPQFIFQYYREEENGRGNFPPRFSGLQFPNYSSELNVNALELDDSALYLCASMGGPQETQYFGPGTRLLVL.

The CDR3 DNA is TGCGCCAGCAGCTCGGGACTCATGCAGTTCTTC. Translation gives CASSSGLMQFF. V gene TRBV5-1 combines with J gene TRBJ2-1; D might be TRBD2 (6 bases). V was clipped by 3 bases and J by 12 bases, with 10 bases between them. CDR1 and CDR2 from the germline V gene are SGHRS and YFSETQ. The CDR3 spans 11 residues. Full variable domain (outside the CDR3, taken from reference TRBV5-1 and TRBJ2-1): KAGVTQTPRYLIKTRGQQVTLSCSPISGHRSVSWYQQTPGQGLQFLFEYFSETQRNKGNFPGRFSGRQFSNSRSEMNVSTLELGDSALYLCASSSGLMQFFGPGTRLTVL.

The CDR3 region is CAISEYRESNYGYTF. The CDR3 region has the DNA TGTGCCATCAGTGAGTACAGAGAGTCTAACTATGGCTACACCTTC. The rearrangement joins TRBV10-3 to TRBJ1-2; no firm D call. Germline V gene lookup returns CDR1 ENHRY and CDR2 SYGVKD. The ends were cut back, 1 base at V and 0 bases at J, with 9 bases in the middle. CDR3 length: 15 residues.

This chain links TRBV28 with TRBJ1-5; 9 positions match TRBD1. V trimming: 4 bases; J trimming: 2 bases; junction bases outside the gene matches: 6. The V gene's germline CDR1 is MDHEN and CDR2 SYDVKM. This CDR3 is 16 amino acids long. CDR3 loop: CASSSTGGFGNQPQHF. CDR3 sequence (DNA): TGTGCCAGCAGTTCAACAGGGGGCTTCGGCAATCAGCCCCAGCATTTT.

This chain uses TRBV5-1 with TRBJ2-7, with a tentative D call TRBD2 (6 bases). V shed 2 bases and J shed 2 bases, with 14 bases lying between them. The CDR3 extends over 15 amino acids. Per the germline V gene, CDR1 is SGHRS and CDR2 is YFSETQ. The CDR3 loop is CASSFQLASTYEQYF. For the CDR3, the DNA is TGCGCCAGCAGCTTTCAACTAGCCTCGACCTACGAGCAGTACTTC.